These 3 T cell receptor beta chains were sequenced from one sample in a study of spatial heterogeneity in lung cancer. From the 5' RACE reads, TCRdb called clonotypes with MiXCR, one entry per CDR3 protein. The profile shows tens of thousands of distinct CDR3 sequences, 4.5% to 7.5% of them singletons. Time point denoted: blood at routine non-recurrence follow-up after resection. Whole RNA came from tumor, nontumor lung or frozen PBMC and was sequenced without being sorted. The material was PBMCs, obtained at follow-up. All receptors come from a male donor with early-stage non-small cell lung cancer.

This clonotype was found many times. This rearrangement joins TRBV28 to TRBJ2-3; tentatively, D is TRBD2 (6 bases). The CDR3 runs to 13 residues. Germline V CDR1 and CDR2: MDHEN, SYDVKM. V was pared by 6 bases and J by 2 bases, with 9 bases between. The CDR3 bases are TGTGCCAGCAGGGCGGGGTTCACAGATACGCAGTATTTT. Translation gives CASRAGFTDTQYF.

This clonotype was counted ten times or more. The J gene is TRBJ2-1, the V gene TRBV6-4; 7 bases match TRBD2. Germline trimming cut 5 bases from V and 6 bases from J; bases unmatched to any gene: 10. Per germline, CDR1 MRHNA and CDR2 SNTAGT. The CDR3 is made up of 15 amino acids. The CDR3 loop reads CASSTSAGASNEQFF. The CDR3 region has the DNA TGTGCCAGCAGTACCTCTGCGGGAGCTTCCAATGAGCAGTTCTTC.

This clonotype has at least ten counts. V is TRBV21-1 and J is TRBJ2-3; the table assigns TRBD1, which was not confirmed against the DNA. TRBV21-1 is marked as a pseudogene. The CDR3 totals 15 residues. The CDR3 here is CASSKVGTDTDTQYF. CDR3 DNA: TGTGCCAGCAGCAAAGTAGGGACGGACACAGATACGCAGTATTTT.